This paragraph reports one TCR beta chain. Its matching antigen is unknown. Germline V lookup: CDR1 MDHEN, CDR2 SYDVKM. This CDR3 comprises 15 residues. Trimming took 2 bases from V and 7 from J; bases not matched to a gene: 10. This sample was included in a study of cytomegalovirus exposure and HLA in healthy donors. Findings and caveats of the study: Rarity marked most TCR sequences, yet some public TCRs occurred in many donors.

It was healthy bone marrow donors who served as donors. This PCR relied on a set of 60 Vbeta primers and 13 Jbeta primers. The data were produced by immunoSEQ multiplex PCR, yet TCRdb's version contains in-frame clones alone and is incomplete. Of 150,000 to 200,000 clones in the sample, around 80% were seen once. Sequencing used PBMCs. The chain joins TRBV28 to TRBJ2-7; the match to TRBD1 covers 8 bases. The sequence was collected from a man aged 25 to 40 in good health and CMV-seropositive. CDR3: CASSLLRQGAREQYF. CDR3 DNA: TGTGCCAGCAGTTTACTAAGGCAGGGGGCGAGGGAGCAGTACTTC. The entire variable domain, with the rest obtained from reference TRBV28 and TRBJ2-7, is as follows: DVKVTQSSRYLVKRTGEKVFLECVQDMDHENMFWYRQDPGLGLRLIYFSYDVKMKEKGDIPEGYSVSREKKERFSLILESASTNQTSMYLCASSLLRQGAREQYFGPGTRLTVT.